This T cell receptor (beta chain) was sequenced in a study of Ad26.COV2.S vaccination and SARS-CoV-2 variants. Overall study: Of the COV1001 trial arms, the Ad26.COV2.S arm included the donor.

Sequencing was performed with immunoSEQ multiplex PCR; in TCRdb, only in-frame clones are kept and a portion is missing. The sample records fewer than 800,000 clones, roughly 90% being singletons. Treatment denoted: some 19 received Ad26.COV2.S at low or high dose, single or two shots; several received placebo; per-sample allocation not given. The study sampled participants on day 63 after the first vaccine or placebo injection. Trimming took 0 bases from V and 6 from J; bases not matched to a gene: 4. Looked up from germline, CDR1 is SGHKS and CDR2 is YYEKEE (reference sequence). There are 15 residues in the CDR3.

The chain couples TRBV5-5 to TRBJ1-5; TRBD1 matches at 9 bases. The sequencing used peripheral blood, collected in a trial of Ad26.COV2.S vaccine versus placebo. The origin of this receptor is a person between 18 and 59 years old who received the Ad26.COV2.S COVID-19 vaccine or a placebo. The CDR3 bases are TGTGCCAGCAGCTTGGTGGGACAGGGCTCTCAGCCCCAGCATTTT. Protein product: CASSLVGQGSQPQHF. The full variable domain, with the rest looked up from reference TRBV5-5 and TRBJ1-5, is DAGVTQSPTHLIKTRGQQVTLRCSPISGHKSVSWYQQVLGQGPQFIFQYYEKEERGRGNFPDRFSARQFPNYSSELNVNALLLGDSALYLCASSLVGQGSQPQHFGDGTRLSIL.